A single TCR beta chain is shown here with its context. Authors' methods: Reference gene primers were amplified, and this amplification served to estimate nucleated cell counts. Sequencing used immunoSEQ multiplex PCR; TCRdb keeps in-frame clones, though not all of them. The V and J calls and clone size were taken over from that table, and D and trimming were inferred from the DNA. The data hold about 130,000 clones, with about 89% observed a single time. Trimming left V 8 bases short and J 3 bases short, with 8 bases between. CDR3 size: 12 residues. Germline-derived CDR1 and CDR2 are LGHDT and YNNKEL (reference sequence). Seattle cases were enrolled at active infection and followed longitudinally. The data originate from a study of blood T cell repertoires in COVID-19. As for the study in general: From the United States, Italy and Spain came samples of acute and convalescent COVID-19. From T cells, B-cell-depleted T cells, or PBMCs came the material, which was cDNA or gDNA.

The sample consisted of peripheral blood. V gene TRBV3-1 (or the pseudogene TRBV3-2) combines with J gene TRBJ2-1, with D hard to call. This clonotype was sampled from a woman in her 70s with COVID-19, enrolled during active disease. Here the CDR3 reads CASERSYNEQFF. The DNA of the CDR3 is TGTGCCAGCGAGAGGAGCTACAATGAGCAGTTCTTC.